These 15 T cell receptor beta chains were all obtained from the same sample, sequenced in a study of blood T cell repertoires in COVID-19 (dated by TCRdb to 2018 to 2020). The library was built by means of the immunoSEQ multiplex PCR assay. The immuneACCESS repertoire file appears here via TCRdb, limited to in-frame rearrangements. These files lack a portion of the clones; in checked studies, under half of the deficit traces to unresolved V genes, and the cause of the others is not known. This sample comprises about 150,000 clones, around 85% of them detected only once. The ten top clones hold 2.5% to 4% of the sample. Sequencing used peripheral blood. Receptors originate from a man in his 70s with acute or convalescent COVID-19.

The chain joins TRBV9 to TRBJ2-2; 10 nucleotides agree with TRBD1. This CDR3 spans 15 amino acids. V was pared by 4 bases and J by 5 bases, with 5 bases of the junction left unmatched. Germline values: CDR1 SGDLS, CDR2 YYNGEE. In nucleotides, the CDR3 is TGTGCCAGCAGCCCGTGGACAGGGGGGACCGGGGAGCTGTTTTTT. Residues: CASSPWTGGTGELFF.

This clone was counted between two and nine times. The V gene is TRBV5-6, the J gene TRBJ2-5, with 9 bases identical to TRBD1. The CDR3 spans 15 residues. Germline V CDR1 and CDR2: SGHDT, YYEEEE. V was clipped by 3 bases and J by 5 bases; unmatched bases: 8. The CDR3 DNA reads as TGTGCCAGCAGCTCTGACAGGGGGGTCGGTGAGACCCAGTACTTC. Protein: CASSSDRGVGETQYF.

This rearrangement joins TRBV19 to TRBJ2-7, with D perhaps matching TRBD2 (6 bases). The germline CDR1 and CDR2 sequences are LNHDA and SQIVND (reference sequence). The CDR3 spans 15 residues. V lost 5 bases to trimming and J lost 3 bases, with 17 bases between them. As DNA, the CDR3 is TGTGCCAGTAGTGTGTCCCGTGAGACTAGCTACGAGCAGTACTTC. This codes for CASSVSRETSYEQYF. The full variable domain, with the rest looked up from reference TRBV19 and TRBJ2-7, is DGGITQSPKYLFRKEGQNVTLSCEQNLNHDAMYWYRQDPGQGLRLIYYSQIVNDFQKGDIAEGYSVSREKKESFPLTVTSAQKNPTAFYLCASSVSRETSYEQYFGPGTRLTVT.

V usage is TRBV7-2 and J usage is TRBJ2-5; TRBD1 matches at 12 bases. Losses at the gene ends were 6 bases for V and 4 bases for J; bases not matched to a gene: 6. Germline V CDR1 and CDR2: SGHTA, FQGNSA. This CDR3 is built from 15 residues. DNA for the CDR3: TGTGCCAGCAGAGCCGGGACAGGGGGCGGAGAGACCCAGTACTTC. This gives the protein CASRAGTGGGETQYF.

This chain connects TRBV27 to TRBJ2-1, with D possibly matching TRBD2 (6 bases). CDR1 is MNHEY, CDR2 SMNVEV, per germline (reference sequence). CDR3 length equals 15 residues. V was clipped by 2 bases and J by 2 bases, with 10 bases between them. The CDR3 bases are TGTGCCAGCAGTTTACGTCTAGCGCCCTACAATGAGCAGTTCTTC. It specifies CASSLRLAPYNEQFF.

The chain recombines TRBV7-9 with TRBJ2-7; 8 bases agree with TRBD2. The CDR3 sequence is 14 residues long. Germline V lookup: CDR1 SEHNR, CDR2 FQNEAQ (reference sequence). With 5 bases clipped from V and 3 bases from J, the junction kept 6 bases outside the gene matches. This chain's CDR3 is CASSTGLDNYEQYF. The CDR3 coding sequence is TGTGCCAGCAGCACGGGACTAGATAACTACGAGCAGTACTTC.

This clone was observed once. This sequence joins TRBV18 and TRBJ2-7, with D perhaps matching TRBD1 (5 bases). Germline CDR1 and CDR2: KGHSH and LQKENI. The length of the CDR3 is 15 residues. Trimming cost V 4 bases and J 4 bases, with 17 bases left between them. CDR3 bases: TGTGCCAGCTCACTTACCCCAGGGTACCTATACGAGCAGTACTTC. It specifies CASSLTPGYLYEQYF.

The chain has TRBV9 and TRBJ2-1; D gene ambiguous. Trimming left V 0 bases short and J 4 bases short, with 14 bases between. CDR1 SGDLS and CDR2 YYNGEE come from the germline V gene. The CDR3 length is 16 residues. CDR3 region: CASSVVGSRGYNEQFF. The DNA of the CDR3 is TGTGCCAGCAGCGTAGTCGGTAGCAGAGGATACAATGAGCAGTTCTTC.

The chain has TRBV10-3 and TRBJ2-7, with 9 bases identical to TRBD1. Losses at the gene ends were 0 bases for V and 5 bases for J; bases not matched to a gene: 5. Germline V gives CDR1 ENHRY, CDR2 SYGVKD. The CDR3 totals 15 residues. The CDR3 DNA reads TGTGCCATCAGTGAGTCGGACAGGGGCTGGAACGAGCAGTACTTC. It codes for CAISESDRGWNEQYF.

The chain combines TRBV19 with TRBJ1-1; 7 nucleotides align to TRBD1. Trimming at V came to 7 bases and at J to 3 bases, leaving 5 bases not matched to a gene. The CDR3 has 13 amino acids. Germline values: CDR1 LNHDA, CDR2 SQIVND (reference sequence). The DNA for the CDR3 is TGTGCCAGTAAACGACAGGGTGACACTGAAGCTTTCTTT. Its translation is CASKRQGDTEAFF.

The sample holds many counts of this clone. The identical CDR3 is also encoded by other nucleotide sequences in the sample. The chain uses TRBV12-3 or TRBV12-4 and TRBJ1-1; TRBD1 aligns across 10 bases. V lost 6 bases, J lost 4 bases, and 2 bases stayed unmatched. The CDR3 is 13 amino acids. For the CDR3, the DNA is TGTGCCAGCAGCCGGACAGGGGGCACTGAAGCTTTCTTT. Encoded protein: CASSRTGGTEAFF.

Only a few counts were recorded for this clone. The CDR3 loop reads CASSKVGVGETQYF. The CDR3 nucleotides read TGTGCCAGTAGTAAAGTCGGGGTTGGGGAGACCCAGTACTTC. This sequence joins TRBV19 and TRBJ2-5; TRBD2 is a possible D gene (5 bases). The CDR3 loop spans 14 amino acids. Germline CDR1 and CDR2: LNHDA and SQIVND (reference sequence). With 4 bases removed from V and 5 bases from J, the gap between germline ends came to 14 bases.

The rearrangement uses TRBV5-8 and TRBJ2-3, with 8 bases that match TRBD1. Germline V gene sequence: CDR1 SGHTS, CDR2 YDEGEE. The CDR3 extends over 16 amino acids. The V gene end was trimmed by 4 bases and the J gene end by 2 bases; junction bases not matched to a gene: 9. CDR3: CASSKTHRGDTDTQYF. DNA of the CDR3: TGTGCCAGCAGCAAAACTCACAGGGGGGACACAGATACGCAGTATTTT.

This clone occurred once. The V call is TRBV6-5, the J call TRBJ1-5, with 10 bases that match TRBD1. Per the germline V gene, CDR1 is MNHEY and CDR2 is SVGAGI. The J segment lost 6 bases and the V segment lost 5 bases, leaving 7 bases of the junction unmatched. The CDR3 contains 15 residues. CDR3 protein: CASSPGTGDGQPQHF. In DNA, the CDR3 is TGTGCCAGCAGTCCCGGGACAGGGGATGGTCAGCCCCAGCATTTT.

The sample holds one count of this clone. The rearrangement joins TRBV29-1 to TRBJ1-1; 9 bases match TRBD1. J was trimmed by 9 bases and V by 4 bases; bases with no gene match: 3. The CDR3 is 11 residues long. Germline assignment: CDR1 SQVTM and CDR2 ANQGSEA. CDR3: CSVGQGGKAFF. DNA for the CDR3: TGCAGCGTTGGACAGGGGGGAAAAGCTTTCTTT.